The TCR beta chain described here comes from a study of T cell responses to AZD1222 COVID-19 vaccine. Produced via immunoSEQ multiplex PCR; TCRdb's table is partial and in-frame only. Of around 120,000 clones in the sample, approximately 92% were seen once. V dropped 3 bases and J dropped 0 bases, with 9 bases sitting between them. CDR1 and CDR2 from the germline V gene are LGHDT and YNNKEL (reference sequence). The CDR3 loop spans 15 amino acids. The source of this sequence is an adult in good health. This chain joins TRBV3-1 (or the pseudogene TRBV3-2) and TRBJ1-5, with D unresolved. This specimen was peripheral blood, taken on day 0 of AZD1222 vaccination. The CDR3 sequence: CASSHTPYSNQPQHF. The CDR3 nucleotides are TGTGCCAGCAGCCATACACCTTATAGCAATCAGCCCCAGCATTTT.